A single sample gave rise to the 28 T cell receptor beta chains below, sequenced in a study of metastatic and nonmetastatic thyroid tumors (dated by TCRdb to the early 2020s). Before undergoing thyroid surgery, none of the patients had been given any kind of treatment. Receptor libraries were prepared by PCR. Sequencing took place on an Illumina HiSeq 4000. The public sequencing data were trimmed at Q25 with fastp and processed into clonotypes with MiXCR by TCRdb, which kept only in-frame beta chains. Counted in this sample were 3,000 to 5,000 clones; around 20% of them appeared once. Clones ranked in the top ten supply about 33% of the sample. The sample was tumor tissue. Source of these receptors: a male donor with papillary thyroid cancer or a benign thyroid nodule (not recorded which). Some clones in this sample may be carry-over from other donors' samples.

This clone was counted between two and nine times. This chain links TRBV12-3 or TRBV12-4 with TRBJ2-3; TRBD1 is a possible D gene (6 bases). The CDR3 loop spans 15 amino acids. The V end was cut by 5 bases, the J end by 7 bases, with 19 bases between. CDR3 sequence (DNA): TGTGCCAGCAGTCCAACAGGGACCCAAGCCTATACGCAGTATTTT. Translation gives CASSPTGTQAYTQYF.

V and J are TRBV7-3 and TRBJ2-2; 8 bases match TRBD2. This CDR3 has 16 amino acids. CDR1 is SGHTA and CDR2 is FQGTGA in the germline V gene. V lost 0 bases, J lost 4 bases, and 4 bases stayed unmatched. CDR3 amino acids: CASSLTAGVVTGELFF. The CDR3 bases are TGTGCCAGCAGCTTAACAGCGGGAGTGGTCACCGGGGAGCTGTTTTTT.

This clone is categorized as large (0.1 to 1%). The chain recombines TRBV7-9 with TRBJ2-5; perhaps TRBD2 as D (6 bases). The CDR3 sequence is 17 residues long. The germline gives CDR1 SEHNR, CDR2 FQNEAQ (reference sequence). With 5 bases removed from V and 1 base from J, the gap between germline ends came to 20 bases. Here the CDR3 DNA reads TGTGCCAGCAGCCCTCCTGGGGCAGGAGGGCCCCAAGAGACCCAGTACTTC. Translation gives CASSPPGAGGPQETQYF.

By sample share, this clone is medium-sized. The chain employs TRBV20-1 and TRBJ2-5, with D possibly matching TRBD1 (6 bases). Trimming stripped 1 base from V and 4 bases from J, with 16 bases between. CDR3 length equals 15 residues. Germline V gene sequence: CDR1 DFQATT, CDR2 SNEGSKA (reference sequence). This CDR3 reads CSARGQQGLAETQYF. DNA for the CDR3: TGCAGTGCTAGAGGGCAACAGGGCTTAGCAGAGACCCAGTACTTC.

The chain links TRBV28 to TRBJ2-7, with 12 bases aligning to TRBD2. V was clipped by 6 bases and J by 4 bases; unmatched bases: 7. Per germline, CDR1 MDHEN and CDR2 SYDVKM. This CDR3 is built from 15 residues. CDR3 protein: CASRRTSGRMYEQYF. The CDR3 coding sequence is TGTGCCAGCAGGCGTACTAGCGGGAGGATGTACGAGCAGTACTTC.

In its sample, this clone is medium-sized. CDR3 protein: CASSLGTGGTGELFF. DNA for the CDR3: TGCGCCAGCAGCCTAGGGACAGGGGGGACCGGGGAGCTGTTTTTT. The chain has TRBV5-1 and TRBJ2-2; 11 bases line up with TRBD1. Germline V gene lookup returns CDR1 SGHRS and CDR2 YFSETQ. The V segment lost 4 bases and the J segment 5 bases; nucleotides outside the gene matches: 4. The CDR3 totals 15 residues.

This clone has just a few counts. The chain employs TRBV19 and TRBJ2-7; possibly TRBD1 or TRBD2 for D (5 bases each). The CDR3 spans 14 residues. Trimming left V 6 bases short and J 1 base short, with 13 bases between. The germline V gene encodes CDR1 LNHDA and CDR2 SQIVND (reference sequence). CDR3 sequence: CASRASGPSYEQYF. The CDR3 bases are TGTGCCAGTAGAGCTTCGGGACCGTCCTACGAGCAGTACTTC.

Only a few counts were recorded for this clone. V gene TRBV12-3 or TRBV12-4 combines with J gene TRBJ2-7, with D uncertain. The CDR3 has 12 residues. V lost 6 bases to trimming and J lost 3 bases, with 9 bases between them. The CDR3 sequence is CASRLSLYEQYF. The CDR3 nucleotides are TGTGCCAGCAGGCTAAGTCTCTACGAGCAGTACTTC.

J is TRBJ2-7 and V is TRBV6-1; 8 bases are shared with TRBD1. Germline V gene data show CDR1 as MNHNS and CDR2 as SASEGT. The V gene end was trimmed by 7 bases and the J gene end by 6 bases; junction bases not matched to a gene: 8. This CDR3 spans 13 amino acids. The CDR3 sequence: CASTTGDRFEQYF. CDR3 DNA: TGTGCCAGCACCACTGGGGACAGGTTCGAGCAGTACTTC.

This clone occurred a few times. V and J are TRBV6-2 or TRBV6-3 and TRBJ1-5; D gene uncertain. Looked up from germline, CDR1 is MNHEY and CDR2 is SVGEGT. The CDR3 runs 14 residues. Trimming stripped 4 bases from V and 5 bases from J, with 12 bases between. CDR3 loop: CASSLSGMDQPQHF. The CDR3 DNA is TGTGCCAGCAGTTTGAGCGGGATGGATCAGCCCCAGCATTTT.

The CDR3 region has the DNA TGCAGTGCTAGCACCCCAATAAGTTTCGACAATGAGCAGTTCTTC. Translation gives CSASTPISFDNEQFF. J is TRBJ2-1 and V is TRBV20-1; D remains ambiguous. Trimming cost V 3 bases and J 5 bases, with 17 bases left between them. CDR1 is DFQATT, CDR2 SNEGSKA, per germline (reference sequence). The CDR3 runs to 15 residues.

A word on this clone: Being one base from a much bigger clone, this may be a read error. The V call is TRBV11-3, the J call TRBJ2-3; D is ambiguous. Germline V gives CDR1 SGHNT, CDR2 YENEEA. Trimming cost V 4 bases and J 6 bases, with 11 bases left between them. The CDR3 extends over 13 amino acids. DNA for the CDR3: TGTGCCAGCAGCTCAGCCATCGGCGATACGCAGTATTTT. Its translation: CASSSAIGDTQYF.

This clone was seen more than once but under ten times. The chain combines TRBV6-1 with TRBJ1-2, with 8 positions matching TRBD1. The CDR3 is 16 residues long. CDR1 and CDR2 (germline): MNHNS, SASEGT. V shed 3 bases, J shed 6 bases, and the junction held 12 bases outside the gene matches. This CDR3 is CASSDLLDRAGNGYTF. CDR3 DNA: TGTGCCAGCAGTGACCTACTGGACAGGGCGGGGAATGGCTACACCTTC.

This chain uses TRBV7-3 with TRBJ2-3, with TRBD2 as a possible D gene (6 bases). CDR1 SGHTA and CDR2 FQGTGA come from the germline V gene. The CDR3 runs to 17 residues. V was clipped by 1 base and J by 0 bases, with 14 bases between them. CDR3 in DNA: TGTGCCAGCAGCTTAAGGGGTACGGGGGTTAGCACAGATACGCAGTATTTT. It is translated as CASSLRGTGVSTDTQYF.

This clone was seen many times. V gene TRBV4-3 combines with J gene TRBJ2-7, with 8 bases that match TRBD2. The CDR3 has 15 residues. V was pared by 0 bases and J by 4 bases, with 5 bases of the junction left unmatched. Germline CDR1 and CDR2: LGHNA and YSLEER. In DNA, the CDR3 is TGCGCCAGCAGCCAAGATGGGGCTAGCGGGTACGAGCAGTACTTC. Translating gives CASSQDGASGYEQYF.

The V call is TRBV15, the J call TRBJ2-6; D may be TRBD2 (5 bases). V was cut by 3 bases and J by 1 base, with 19 bases left in between. The CDR3 extends over 19 amino acids. Germline CDR1 is LNHNV and CDR2 is YYDKDF (reference sequence). CDR3 DNA: TGTGCCACCAGCAGTGACCTGGGCTCGTGGAGGTCTGGGGCCAACGTCCTGACTTTC. Translated: CATSSDLGSWRSGANVLTF. Full variable domain (outside the CDR3, taken from reference TRBV15 and TRBJ2-6): DAMVIQNPRYQVTQFGKPVTLSCSQTLNHNVMYWYQQKSSQAPKLLFHYYDKDFNNEADTPDNFQSRRPNTSFCFLDIRSPGLGDTAMYLCATSSDLGSWRSGANVLTFGAGSRLTVL.

This clone has just a few counts. The V call is TRBV6-1, the J call TRBJ2-6; D not certain. CDR1 and CDR2 from the germline V gene are MNHNS and SASEGT. This CDR3 is 15 amino acids long. The germline V and J ends were trimmed by 1 base and 0 bases, with 4 bases remaining between them. CDR3 nucleotides: TGTGCCAGCAGTGAAGGGAGCTCTGGGGCCAACGTCCTGACTTTC. It translates to CASSEGSSGANVLTF.

This clone was counted at least ten times. The CDR3 sequence: CASSLGREGGEKLFF. The CDR3 DNA reads as TGTGCCAGCAGCTTGGGCAGGGAGGGAGGTGAAAAACTGTTTTTT. The gene calls are TRBV5-4 and TRBJ1-4; the D gene is possibly TRBD1 (5 bases). Germline V gene sequence: CDR1 SGHNT, CDR2 YYREEE (reference sequence). V was trimmed by 0 bases and J by 7 bases, leaving 13 bases between them. CDR3 length: 15 residues. Combining the CDR3 with reference TRBV5-4 and TRBJ1-4 gives the whole variable domain ETGVTQSPTHLIKTRGQQVTLRCSSQSGHNTVSWYQQALGQGPQFIFQYYREEENGRGNFPPRFSGLQFPNYSSELNVNALELDDSALYLCASSLGREGGEKLFFGSGTQLSVL.

The chain couples TRBV6-1 to TRBJ2-7; 7 positions match TRBD2. The CDR3 extends over 13 amino acids. J lost 6 bases, V lost 4 bases, and 6 bases had no gene match. Germline loops: CDR1 MNHNS, CDR2 SASEGT. The CDR3 sequence is CASSAPGRVEQYF. The CDR3 coding sequence is TGTGCCAGCAGTGCCCCGGGGAGGGTCGAGCAGTACTTC.

V is TRBV30 and J is TRBJ2-1, with D maybe TRBD2 (6 bases). Trimming took off 3 bases at V and 4 bases at J, with 13 bases between the two ends. CDR1 is GTSNPN and CDR2 is SVGIG in the germline V gene (reference sequence). CDR3 length: 14 residues. The CDR3 DNA sequence: TGTGCCTGGAGCACCGGGACTGGGTACAATGAGCAGTTCTTC. Translated, it gives CAWSTGTGYNEQFF.

The CDR3 region has the DNA TGTGCCACCTATGATGGGTCAGGGCAGTACTTC. Protein product: CATYDGSGQYF. V and J are TRBV6-1 and TRBJ2-7; D is undetermined. CDR1 is MNHNS and CDR2 is SASEGT in the germline V gene. The germline V and J ends were trimmed by 10 bases and 9 bases, with 16 bases remaining between them. This CDR3 comprises 11 residues.

This clone was counted only a few times. This chain links TRBV12-3 or TRBV12-4 with TRBJ2-1, with 13 bases identical to TRBD2. This CDR3 contains 15 residues. V lost 5 bases to trimming and J lost 6 bases; unmatched junction nucleotides: 4. The DNA of the CDR3 is TGTGCCAGCAGTACTTGGACTAGCGGGAGCAATGAGCAGTTCTTC. Translating it yields CASSTWTSGSNEQFF.

The V and J genes are TRBV11-2 and TRBJ2-3; weak D call: TRBD2 (6 bases). The CDR3 totals 16 residues. Trimming left V 5 bases short and J 6 bases short, with 21 bases between. The germline V gene has CDR1 SGHAT and CDR2 FQNNGV. The CDR3: CASSETSYRDSDTQYF. The CDR3 DNA reads as TGTGCCAGCAGCGAAACTTCTTATCGGGACTCCGATACGCAGTATTTT.

This clone was recorded only once. The V call is TRBV20-1, the J call TRBJ1-1, with D tentatively TRBD1 (5 bases). The CDR3 is 12 amino acids. Germline V gene lookup returns CDR1 DFQATT and CDR2 SNEGSKA (reference sequence). Trimming took off 3 bases at V and 8 bases at J, with 13 bases between the two ends. The CDR3 DNA reads as TGCAGTGCTAGCCCCAGGGAAGTCGAAGCTTTCTTT. Residues: CSASPREVEAFF.

This clone came up a few times. The V call is TRBV20-1, the J call TRBJ1-5, with unresolved D. The CDR3 runs to 12 residues. Trimming removed 4 bases at V and 5 bases at J, with 9 bases between. CDR1 is DFQATT and CDR2 is SNEGSKA in the germline V gene (reference sequence). CDR3: CSANRGDQPQHF. The DNA of the CDR3 is TGCAGTGCTAACCGGGGAGATCAGCCCCAGCATTTT.

This clone was seen a few times. The V gene is TRBV20-1, the J gene TRBJ1-2, with D maybe TRBD1 (5 bases). This CDR3 contains 13 residues. V shed 3 bases and J shed 4 bases, with 12 bases lying between them. Per germline, CDR1 DFQATT and CDR2 SNEGSKA (reference sequence). The CDR3 protein is CSASGGRIYGYTF. As DNA, the CDR3 is TGCAGTGCTAGTGGGGGACGGATCTATGGCTACACCTTC.

This clone was observed many times. The chain couples TRBV30 to TRBJ1-5, with TRBD1 as a possible D gene (5 bases). Germline V CDR1 and CDR2: GTSNPN, SVGIG (reference sequence). The V end lost 0 bases, the J end lost 1 base, and 10 bases lay between the germline ends. The CDR3 consists of 15 residues. The CDR3 loop reads CAWSVAGGSNQPQHF. The CDR3, as DNA: TGTGCCTGGAGTGTAGCCGGGGGAAGCAATCAGCCCCAGCATTTT.

The table lists this clone with a few counts. The chain couples TRBV6-9 to TRBJ2-7; D is undetermined. Germline V lookup: CDR1 MNHGY, CDR2 SVAAGI. The CDR3 runs 12 residues. Trimming left V 4 bases short and J 6 bases short, with 10 bases between. The CDR3 reads CASSWGEGEQYF. The CDR3 region has the DNA TGTGCCAGCAGTTGGGGTGAAGGCGAGCAGTACTTC.